Below are 9 T cell receptor beta chains sequenced from a single sample in a study of response to subunit inactivated influenza vaccine. TCRdb redid the calling of the RT-PCR reads with MiXCR, one entry per CDR3 protein. The profile shows 590,000 or so distinct CDR3 sequences, 12% to 15% of them singletons. The material was PBMCs from blood, obtained around 15 days before vaccination. These receptors were collected from a man aged 45-65 years who received an inactivated influenza vaccine.

This clonotype has a handful of counts. The CDR3 sequence is CSVSPTGSGELFF. The CDR3 DNA follows: TGCAGCGTTTCCCCCACAGGGTCCGGGGAGCTGTTTTTT. The rearrangement joins TRBV29-1 to TRBJ2-2; perhaps TRBD1 as D (6 bases). This CDR3 spans 13 amino acids. CDR1 is SQVTM, CDR2 ANQGSEA, per germline. Trimming shortened V by 5 bases and J by 6 bases, and 13 bases separated the two germline ends.

This clonotype was seen more than once but under ten times. J is TRBJ2-7 and V is TRBV14; TRBD1 agrees at 8 bases. CDR3 length: 15 residues. Germline V lookup: CDR1 SGHDN, CDR2 FVKESK. V gave up 1 base and J gave up 3 bases; unmatched junction bases: 5. In nucleotides, the CDR3 is TGTGCCAGCAGCCAAGGGGCAGGGGGCTACTACGAGCAGTACTTC. Translation: CASSQGAGGYYEQYF.

This clonotype was seen a few times. V and J are TRBV6-1 and TRBJ2-7; 8 nucleotides line up with TRBD1. This CDR3 region has 15 residues. V lost 5 bases to trimming and J lost 5 bases; unmatched junction nucleotides: 11. Germline lookup yields CDR1 MNHNS and CDR2 SASEGT. This CDR3 reads CASSPTRTGRNEQYF. The CDR3 DNA is TGTGCCAGCAGTCCTACCAGGACAGGGAGGAACGAGCAGTACTTC.

The V and J genes are TRBV11-2 and TRBJ2-6; D is unclear. This CDR3 spans 13 amino acids. Germline V gene sequence: CDR1 SGHAT, CDR2 FQNNGV. Deletions cut 0 bases from V and 11 bases from J, with 8 bases between. In DNA form, the CDR3 reads TGTGCCAGCAGCTTAGAACTCCCTGACGTCCTGACTTTC. This translates into CASSLELPDVLTF.

This clonotype appeared many times. The rearrangement joins TRBV30 to TRBJ2-6, with 9 bases aligning to TRBD1. The CDR3 has 15 residues. Germline V gene data show CDR1 as GTSNPN and CDR2 as SVGIG (reference sequence). V lost 5 bases and J lost 2; bases outside the gene matches: 4. The CDR3 DNA is TGTGCCTGGGGGACAGGGTATACTGGGGCCAACGTCCTGACTTTC. It encodes CAWGTGYTGANVLTF.

The rearrangement joins TRBV2 to TRBJ2-3; 8 positions agree with TRBD2. The V and J ends lost 6 bases and 6 bases, in that order; junction bases with no gene match: 20. Germline CDR1 is SNHLY and CDR2 is FYNNEI. The CDR3 extends over 18 amino acids. The CDR3 DNA reads TGTGCCAGCAGACCTTGGGGTACTAGCGGCACTAGATCGGATACGCAGTATTTT. This encodes CASRPWGTSGTRSDTQYF. Looking up the rest from reference TRBV2 and TRBJ2-3 gives the full variable domain: EPEVTQTPSHQVTQMGQEVILRCVPISNHLYFYWYRQILGQKVEFLVSFYNNEISEKSEIFDDQFSVERPDGSNFTLKIRSTKLEDSAMYFCASRPWGTSGTRSDTQYFGPGTRLTVL.

This clonotype was observed at least ten times. V usage is TRBV7-9 and J usage is TRBJ2-1; tentatively, D is TRBD1 (5 bases). This CDR3 comprises 14 residues. Trimming removed 7 bases from V and 2 bases from J, with 12 bases in between. CDR1 is SEHNR, CDR2 FQNEAQ, per germline (reference sequence). CDR3 DNA: TGTGCCAGCACCACCCAGGGCGCCTACAATGAGCAGTTCTTC. Amino acids: CASTTQGAYNEQFF. Filled out from reference TRBV7-9 and TRBJ2-1, the complete variable domain reads DTGVSQNPRHKITKRGQNVTFRCDPISEHNRLYWYRQTLGQGPEFLTYFQNEAQLEKSRLLSDRFSAERPKGSFSTLEIQRTEQGDSAMYLCASTTQGAYNEQFFGPGTRLTVL.

This clonotype was picked up a small number of times. V is TRBV4-3 and J is TRBJ2-2; 8 bases line up with TRBD2. The length of the CDR3 is 19 residues. V was clipped by 5 bases and J by 0 bases; unmatched bases: 14. The germline V gene encodes CDR1 LGHNA and CDR2 YSLEER. This chain's CDR3 is CASSVQPRSGGSNTGELFF. In DNA form, the CDR3 reads TGCGCCAGCAGCGTGCAACCCCGGAGCGGGGGTTCGAACACCGGGGAGCTGTTTTTT.

This clonotype was counted at least ten times. The CDR3 DNA sequence: TGTGCCAGCACGACTAGCGGGAGGGAAACAGATACGCAGTATTTT. Translating it yields CASTTSGRETDTQYF. The chain recombines TRBV6-2 or TRBV6-3 with TRBJ2-3; 14 bases line up with TRBD2. Germline CDR1 reads MNHEY; CDR2 reads SVGEGT. This CDR3 region has 15 residues. V dropped 7 bases and J dropped 3; count of bases not matched to a gene: 3.